This is a list of T cell receptor beta chains from one sample in a study of CD8 T cells in ankylosing spondylitis. One entry per CDR3 protein, called by TCRdb with MiXCR from the 5' RACE reads. The profile covers roughly 260,000 distinct CDR3 sequences, with 20% appearing a single time and roughly 7.3% taken by the ten largest. The sequenced sample was blood, either unsorted or a sorted T cell fraction (not recorded which). These receptors all come from a male donor with ankylosing spondylitis or in good health (not recorded which). Each CDR3 is given with its conserved first and last residue. The D gene is left open where the match is weak. Clone size is shown for a subset of rows, as once, few, many or a class of expanded clone.

NA | TRBD2 | TRBJ2-1 | TRBV28 | TGTGCCAGCAGTTTAATTTCTAGCGGGAGAGGTGAGCAGTTCTTC | CASSLISSGRGEQFF
few | NA | TRBJ1-6 | TRBV5-1 | TGCGCCAGCAGCCCTCGCCCCTCGGACAGTGAATATTCACCCCTCCACTTT | CASSPRPSDSEYSPLHF
NA | NA | TRBJ2-1 | TRBV3-1 | TGTGCCAGCAGCCAAGATCAGGGCCTTCAGGGATGGAATGAGCAGTTCTTC | CASSQDQGLQGWNEQFF
NA | TRBD2 | TRBJ2-2 | TRBV6-1 | TGTGCCAGCCTGGGACTAGCAAACACCGGGGAGCTGTTTTTT | CASLGLANTGELFF
NA | TRBD2 | TRBJ2-1 | TRBV6-1 | TGTGCCAGCAGACGGACTAGCGGGAGTGACAATGAGCAGTTCTTC | CASRRTSGSDNEQFF
NA | NA | TRBJ1-6 | TRBV12-3/TRBV12-4 | TGTGCCAGCAGTTTAAGGGGGGCGTTTTCACCCCTCCACTTT | CASSLRGAFSPLHF
NA | TRBD2 | TRBJ2-3 | TRBV5-1 | TGCGCCAGCAGCTCGGGACTAGCGGGGGGCCGCGAGACAGATACGCAGTATTTT | CASSSGLAGGRETDTQYF
few | TRBD2 | TRBJ2-1 | TRBV12-3/TRBV12-4 | TGTGCCAGCAGTATGAGCGGGGGGGCCTACAATGAGCAGTTCTTC | CASSMSGGAYNEQFF
few | TRBD2 | TRBJ2-2 | TRBV5-1 | TGCGCCAGCAGCTTGGATGCGGGAGTCGGCACCGGGGAGCTGTTTTTT | CASSLDAGVGTGELFF
NA | TRBD1 | TRBJ1-2 | TRBV5-1 | TGCGCCAGCAGGTCACAGGGGAACTACACCTTC | CASRSQGNYTF
NA | TRBD2 | TRBJ2-1 | TRBV7-9 | TGTGCCAGCAGCCCCCGCTCTTCGGGAGGGTACTCCCAGTTCTTC | CASSPRSSGGYSQFF
few | NA | TRBJ2-1 | TRBV5-1 | TGCGCCACCGCCCGGGACACTCTATCCAATGAGCAGTTCTTC | CATARDTLSNEQFF
NA | TRBD1 | TRBJ2-5 | TRBV5-1 | TGCGCCAGCAGCTTGGGCAGGGGGCTGGAGACCCAGTACTTC | CASSLGRGLETQYF
few | TRBD2 | TRBJ2-1 | TRBV12-3/TRBV12-4 | TGTGCCAGCAGTTTAGCGCGGGAGACGGTAACCTACAATGAGCAGTTCTTC | CASSLARETVTYNEQFF
many | NA | TRBJ2-3 | TRBV11-2 | TGTGCCAGCAGCTTAGAGGGGTCCCTCGCAGATACGCAGTATTTT | CASSLEGSLADTQYF
few | NA | TRBJ2-5 | TRBV12-3/TRBV12-4 | TGTGCCAGCAGCTACTGGGGGGTTGGCCAAGAGACCCAGTACTTC | CASSYWGVGQETQYF
many | NA | TRBJ1-1 | TRBV20-1 | TGCAGTGCTAAGACAGCGAACACTGAAGCTTTCTTT | CSAKTANTEAFF
NA | TRBD1 | TRBJ2-5 | TRBV25-1 | TGTGCCAGCAGTGAAGGGGGACAGGGATTTCAAGAGACCCAGTACTTC | CASSEGGQGFQETQYF
NA | NA | TRBJ1-1 | TRBV5-6 | TGTGCCAGCAGCCCCACCACAGGGACGTGGATGAACACTGAAGCTTTCTTT | CASSPTTGTWMNTEAFF
many | NA | TRBJ2-2 | TRBV6-5 | TGTGCCAGCAGTTTGGAATTGCGTGGCGGGGAGCTGTTTTTT | CASSLELRGGELFF
NA | TRBD2 | TRBJ2-1 | TRBV5-1 | TGCGCCAGCAGCTTCGGCGGGGGGGCGTCCTACAATGAGCAGTTCTTC | CASSFGGGASYNEQFF
few | TRBD2 | TRBJ2-3 | TRBV10-2 | TGCGCCAGCAGATTGACTAGCAGCACAGATACGCAGTATTTT | CASRLTSSTDTQYF
NA | NA | TRBJ1-3 | TRBV11-2 | TGTGCCAGCAGCTTAATCTCCCTAAGAACTGGAAACACCACATATTTT | CASSLISLRTGNTTYF
NA | NA | TRBJ2-5 | TRBV5-1 | TGCGCCAGCAGAAGAGGACTCGCACAAGAGACCCAGTACTTC | CASRRGLAQETQYF
many | NA | TRBJ2-1 | TRBV29-1 | TGCAGCGTTGCCCAGAGCTCCTACAATGAGCAGTTCTTC | CSVAQSSYNEQFF
NA | TRBD1 | TRBJ2-5 | TRBV7-9 | TGTGCCAGTACCGGGACAGGGTTTTTGGAGACCCAGTACTTC | CASTGTGFLETQYF
many | NA | TRBJ2-1 | TRBV29-1 | TGCAGCGTTGAGTCTTCCTACAATGAGCAGTTCTTC | CSVESSYNEQFF
many | TRBD2 | TRBJ2-1 | TRBV10-3 | TGTGCCAGTAGCGGGAGAGAAGGGGAGCAGTTCTTC | CASSGREGEQFF
NA | TRBD2 | TRBJ2-5 | TRBV3-1 | TGTGCCAGCAGCATCGGACTAGCGGGGATTGAGACCCAGTACTTC | CASSIGLAGIETQYF
NA | NA | TRBJ2-5 | TRBV4-2 | TGTGCCAGCAGCCAAGATAGACTAGGGGGGCAAGAGACCCAGTACTTC | CASSQDRLGGQETQYF
NA | NA | TRBJ1-2 | TRBV20-1 | TGCAGTGCTAGAGATGTGATAGGGGTATATGGCTACACCTTC | CSARDVIGVYGYTF
many | TRBD2 | TRBJ2-5 | TRBV29-1 | TGCAGCGTTGAGTCTCCCCGGCTAGCGGGACCCTACTTC | CSVESPRLAGPYF